This TCR beta chain was captured in a study of tissue T cells after allogeneic stem cell transplantation. The wider study: Tissue samples with histologically apparent lymphocytes on H&E review were prioritized for sequencing.

This CDR3 is built from 13 residues. V lost 6 bases and J lost 8, with 16 bases in between. With regard to this clone: The target antigen is unknown. This same CDR3 is encoded by further DNA sequences in the sample.

Sequenced by immunoSEQ multiplex PCR; TCRdb stores in-frame clones only, minus some. The sample lists fewer than 30,000 clones; around four fifths were seen once. Median post-mortem interval was 9.75 hours for GI, liver, skin and lymphoid tissues. Study outcomes and limitations: Tissue-detected TCR repertoire was only partly captured by blood and spleen T cells. Some tissue clones might be persisting host cells; their alloreactivity or antigen specificity was not determined.

V gene TRBV12-3 or TRBV12-4 combines with J gene TRBJ1-2; D possibly corresponds to TRBD1 (5 bases). The clonotype comes from a female donor aged 60 or older with lung cancer. The starting material was tissue from the ileum, obtained at autopsy. The CDR3 sequence is CASSPVRGRGYTF. Here the CDR3 DNA reads TGTGCCAGCAGCCCCGTACGGGGACGAGGCTACACCTTC.